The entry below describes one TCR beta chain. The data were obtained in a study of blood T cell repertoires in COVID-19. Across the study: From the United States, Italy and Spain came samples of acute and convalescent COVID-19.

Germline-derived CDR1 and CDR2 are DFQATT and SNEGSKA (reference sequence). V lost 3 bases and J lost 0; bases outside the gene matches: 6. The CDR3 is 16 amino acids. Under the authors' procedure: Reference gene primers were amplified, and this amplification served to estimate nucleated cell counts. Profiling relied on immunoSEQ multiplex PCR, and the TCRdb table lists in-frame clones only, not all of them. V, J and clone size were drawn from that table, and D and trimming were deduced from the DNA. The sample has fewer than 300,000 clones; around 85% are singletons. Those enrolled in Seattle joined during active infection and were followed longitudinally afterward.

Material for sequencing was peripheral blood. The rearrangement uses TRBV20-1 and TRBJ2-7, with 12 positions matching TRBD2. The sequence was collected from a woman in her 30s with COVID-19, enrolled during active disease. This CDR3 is CSASSLAGGNSYEQYF. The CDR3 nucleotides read TGCAGTGCTAGTTCGCTAGCGGGGGGGAACTCCTACGAGCAGTACTTC.